This T cell receptor beta chain came from a study of T cell repertoires in cytomegalovirus infection. Overall study context: Signatures in public TCR beta sequences pointed to both CMV infection and matching HLA type. Study-wide points: The response measured ex vivo was dominated by TCR beta clonotypes (HLA-C-restricted and CMV-specific).

The length of the CDR3 is 14 residues. Germline-derived CDR1 and CDR2 are DFQATT and SNEGSKA (reference sequence). A word on this clonotype: Antigen specificity is unknown. Germline is not matched at one junction end, which may reflect a read error.

TCRdb used MiXCR to reprocess the reads, holding one entry per CDR3 protein. The table has about 490,000 distinct CDR3 sequences, around 10% seen once. Sequencing input: PBMCs. The chain is built from TRBV20-1 and TRBJ2-2; D gene uncertain. The clonotype originates from a human donor in good health (CMV status not recorded). Some clones in this sample may be carry-over from other donors' samples. CDR3 sequence: CSARGVSNTGELFF. The CDR3 DNA reads as TGCAGTGCCAGAGGAGTCTCGAACACCGGGGAGCTGTTTTTT.